A single sample is the source of the 17 T cell receptor beta chains below, sequenced in a study of regulatory T cells in long-lasting Graves disease. The time point denotes: persistent/refractory GD, antithyroid drugs over 5 years with positive TRAb. After RNA was extracted from PBMCs, the TCR library was made from it. In building TCR beta libraries, iRepertoire HTBI primers were used together with Arm-PCR of CDR3 regions. One entry per CDR3 protein, called by TCRdb with MiXCR from the multiplex PCR reads. Among some 440,000 distinct CDR3 sequences listed, around 20% were seen once. The sample here was peripheral blood mononuclear cells (PBMCs), taken when the disease was refractory, from a patient treated with antithyroid drugs. The receptors shown here come from a female donor with Graves disease.

This clonotype was detected many times. The chain is built from TRBV11-2 and TRBJ2-5; 7 bases are a match to TRBD2. CDR3 length: 15 amino acids. Germline assignment: CDR1 SGHAT and CDR2 FQNNGV. V shed 5 bases, J shed 4 bases, and the junction held 10 bases outside the gene matches. The CDR3 coding sequence is TGTGCCAGCAGCCCCCCTTGGGAGGGATTAGAGACCCAGTACTTC. Its protein product is CASSPPWEGLETQYF.

With regard to this clonotype: One end of the junction does not line up with germline, which may come from a read error. This chain connects TRBV12-3 or TRBV12-4 to TRBJ1-3; no clear D. The CDR3 consists of 15 residues. The CDR3 reads CASSTRTGSGSTIYF. The CDR3 region has the DNA TGTGCCAGCAGCACTCGGACGGGTTCTGGAAGCACCATATATTTT.

This CDR3 is CSVAGGGEAFF. For the CDR3, the DNA is TGCAGCGTTGCAGGGGGCGGGGAAGCTTTCTTT. This sequence joins TRBV29-1 and TRBJ1-1; 8 nucleotides match TRBD1. Germline V CDR1 and CDR2: SQVTM, ANQGSEA. V shed 4 bases, J shed 8 bases, and the junction held 3 bases outside the gene matches. The CDR3 spans 11 residues.

The rearrangement joins TRBV29-1 to TRBJ2-1, with a weak D call TRBD1 (6 bases). Trimming removed 6 bases from V and 2 bases from J, with 14 bases in between. The CDR3 consists of 14 residues. Germline loops: CDR1 SQVTM, CDR2 ANQGSEA. The CDR3 coding sequence is TGCAGCGTACCCCGGGACACGGCCTACAATGAGCAGTTCTTC. Its protein product is CSVPRDTAYNEQFF.

This chain connects TRBV28 to TRBJ2-1, with TRBD1 matching 8 bases. Germline assignment: CDR1 MDHEN and CDR2 SYDVKM. The CDR3 has 15 amino acids. V shed 8 bases, J shed 3 bases, and the junction held 9 bases outside the gene matches. CDR3 in DNA: TGTGCCAGCTCATACCGGGACAGGAGCTACAATGAGCAGTTCTTC. Encoded protein: CASSYRDRSYNEQFF.

V usage is TRBV29-1 and J usage is TRBJ2-1, with 9 bases that match TRBD2. J was trimmed by 0 bases and V by 8 bases; bases with no gene match: 11. Germline CDR1 and CDR2: SQVTM and ANQGSEA. The length of the CDR3 is 16 residues. In DNA form, the CDR3 reads TGCAGCTCCCCCGATCGTAGCGGGAGCTCCTACAATGAGCAGTTCTTC. Its translation is CSSPDRSGSSYNEQFF.

The V gene is TRBV28, the J gene TRBJ2-7; tentative D call: TRBD1 (6 bases). V gave up 6 bases and J gave up 3 bases, with 18 bases separating them. The CDR3 extends over 15 amino acids. Germline V gives CDR1 MDHEN, CDR2 SYDVKM. CDR3 coding DNA: TGTGCCAGCAGCTCTTGGGACATTGGGTACTACGAGCAGTACTTC. This codes for CASSSWDIGYYEQYF.

V is TRBV6-1 and J is TRBJ2-1, with D possibly matching TRBD1 (5 bases). Germline assignment: CDR1 MNHNS and CDR2 SASEGT. Deletions cut 2 bases from V and 3 bases from J, with 14 bases between. This CDR3 is built from 16 residues. The CDR3 DNA reads as TGTGCCAGCAGTGAATCTCCTACAGGAATCTACAATGAGCAGTTCTTC. Translated: CASSESPTGIYNEQFF.

The chain is built from TRBV7-2 and TRBJ2-5, with 9 bases aligning to TRBD2. The CDR3 runs 16 residues. The V gene's germline CDR1 is SGHTA and CDR2 FQGNSA. J lost 3 bases, V lost 3 bases, and 8 bases had no gene match. The CDR3 bases are TGTGCCAGCAGCTTGTGGGGATCTAGCGGGAAAGAGACCCAGTACTTC. Translated, it gives CASSLWGSSGKETQYF.

The chain uses TRBV18 and TRBJ1-6, with D uncertain. The CDR3 totals 15 residues. V lost 1 base and J lost 2, with 6 bases in between. From germline, CDR1 is KGHSH and CDR2 LQKENI. This CDR3 is CASSPQGPYNSPLHF. The CDR3 DNA reads TGTGCCAGCTCACCACAGGGTCCCTATAATTCACCCCTCCACTTT.

The rearrangement links TRBV20-1 to TRBJ2-3, with 8 bases aligning to TRBD2. The CDR3 extends over 15 amino acids. J lost 3 bases, V lost 3 bases, and 8 bases had no gene match. The germline gives CDR1 DFQATT, CDR2 SNEGSKA (reference sequence). The CDR3 bases are TGCAGTGCTAGCCGGCCGGGAGGGGGTACAGATACGCAGTATTTT. It is translated as CSASRPGGGTDTQYF.

This clonotype has only a few counts. The rearrangement links TRBV7-9 to TRBJ2-7; the match to TRBD1 covers 11 bases. CDR3 size: 14 residues. Germline V CDR1 and CDR2: SEHNR, FQNEAQ (reference sequence). The V segment lost 6 bases and the J segment 7 bases; nucleotides outside the gene matches: 8. The CDR3 loop reads CASRPGQGAQEQYF. The CDR3 DNA follows: TGTGCCAGCAGACCCGGACAGGGGGCTCAAGAGCAGTACTTC.

This clonotype has a handful of counts. The rearrangement joins TRBV27 to TRBJ2-2; tentatively, D is TRBD1 or TRBD2 (5 bases each). V lost 2 bases and J 8 bases, leaving 12 bases between the germline ends. The CDR3 is 14 residues long. Germline V gene lookup returns CDR1 MNHEY and CDR2 SMNVEV (reference sequence). The CDR3 region has the DNA TGTGCCAGCAGTTTAGTGAGGGGCTCGGGGGAGCTGTTTTTT. Its protein is CASSLVRGSGELFF.

This clonotype has at least ten counts. The V and J genes are TRBV7-9 and TRBJ1-2, with unresolved D. CDR3 length: 16 residues. Germline V gene data show CDR1 as SEHNR and CDR2 as FQNEAQ (reference sequence). The V end lost 7 bases, the J end lost 4 bases, and 22 bases lay between the germline ends. CDR3 amino acids: CASTGIWEPKPYGYTF. The CDR3 DNA reads as TGTGCCAGCACCGGCATCTGGGAACCCAAGCCCTATGGCTACACCTTC.

This chain links TRBV6-4 with TRBJ1-2; no firm D call. The length of the CDR3 is 19 residues. V dropped 6 bases and J dropped 4 bases, with 30 bases sitting between them. Looked up from germline, CDR1 is MRHNA and CDR2 is SNTAGT. DNA for the CDR3: TGTGCCAGCAGAAACTACCAAAGGCGCGGGAACAAACCTCTCTATGGCTACACCTTC. It encodes CASRNYQRRGNKPLYGYTF.

Worth noting for this clonotype: One end of the junction does not line up with germline, which may come from a read error. V is TRBV7-9 and J is TRBJ2-7; 8 nucleotides align to TRBD2. This CDR3 is built from 16 residues. Looked up from germline, CDR1 is SEHNR and CDR2 is FQNEAQ (reference sequence). The CDR3 sequence is CAGSFWAAGVNYEQYF. The DNA of the CDR3 is TGTGCCGGCAGCTTTTGGGCAGCGGGAGTAAACTACGAGCAGTACTTC.

This clonotype occurred many times. The rearrangement links TRBV2 to TRBJ2-7, with 7 nucleotides matching TRBD1. There are 15 residues in the CDR3. CDR1 is SNHLY and CDR2 is FYNNEI in the germline V gene. V was pared by 6 bases and J by 6 bases, with 14 bases of the junction left unmatched. In DNA, the CDR3 is TGTGCCAGCAGCAGCCCCGGGACAGAAGGATCCGAGCAGTACTTC. Translation gives CASSSPGTEGSEQYF. Full variable domain (outside the CDR3, taken from reference TRBV2 and TRBJ2-7): EPEVTQTPSHQVTQMGQEVILRCVPISNHLYFYWYRQILGQKVEFLVSFYNNEISEKSEIFDDQFSVERPDGSNFTLKIRSTKLEDSAMYFCASSSPGTEGSEQYFGPGTRLTVT.